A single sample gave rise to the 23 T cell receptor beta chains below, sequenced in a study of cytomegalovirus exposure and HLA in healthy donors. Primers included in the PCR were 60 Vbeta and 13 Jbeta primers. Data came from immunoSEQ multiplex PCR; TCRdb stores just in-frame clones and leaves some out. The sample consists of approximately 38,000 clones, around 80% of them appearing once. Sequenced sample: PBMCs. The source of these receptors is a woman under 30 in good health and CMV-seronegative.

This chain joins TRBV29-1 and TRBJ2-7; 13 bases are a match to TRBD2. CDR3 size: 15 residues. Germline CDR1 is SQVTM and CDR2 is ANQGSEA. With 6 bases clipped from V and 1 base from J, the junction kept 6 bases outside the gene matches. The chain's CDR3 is CSVRTSGRGSYEQYF. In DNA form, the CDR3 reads TGCAGCGTGAGGACTAGCGGGAGAGGTTCCTACGAGCAGTACTTC.

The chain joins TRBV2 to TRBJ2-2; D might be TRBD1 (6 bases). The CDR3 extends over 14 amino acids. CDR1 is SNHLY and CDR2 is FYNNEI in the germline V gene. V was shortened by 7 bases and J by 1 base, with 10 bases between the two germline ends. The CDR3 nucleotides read TGTGCCAGCAACAAACAGGGGAACACCGGGGAGCTGTTTTTT. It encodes CASNKQGNTGELFF. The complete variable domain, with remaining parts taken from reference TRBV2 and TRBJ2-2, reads EPEVTQTPSHQVTQMGQEVILRCVPISNHLYFYWYRQILGQKVEFLVSFYNNEISEKSEIFDDQFSVERPDGSNFTLKIRSTKLEDSAMYFCASNKQGNTGELFFGEGSRLTVL.

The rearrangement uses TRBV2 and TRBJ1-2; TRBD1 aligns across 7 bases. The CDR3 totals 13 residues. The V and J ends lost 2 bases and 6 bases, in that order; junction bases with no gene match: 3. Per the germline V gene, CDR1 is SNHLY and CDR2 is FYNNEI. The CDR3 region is CASSEQGEDGYTF. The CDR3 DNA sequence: TGTGCCAGCAGTGAACAGGGGGAGGATGGCTACACCTTC.

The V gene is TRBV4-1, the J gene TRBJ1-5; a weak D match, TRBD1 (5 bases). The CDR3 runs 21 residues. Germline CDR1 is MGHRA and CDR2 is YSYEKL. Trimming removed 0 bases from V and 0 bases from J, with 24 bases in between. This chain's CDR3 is CASSQDLMGQVRNYSNQPQHF. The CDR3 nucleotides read TGCGCCAGCAGCCAAGATCTTATGGGGCAGGTCAGAAATTATAGCAATCAGCCCCAGCATTTT.

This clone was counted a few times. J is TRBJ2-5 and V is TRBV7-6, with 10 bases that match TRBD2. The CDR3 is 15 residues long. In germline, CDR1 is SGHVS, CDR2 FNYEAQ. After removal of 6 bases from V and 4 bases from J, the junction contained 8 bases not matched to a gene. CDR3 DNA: TGTGCCAGCAGGGCTAGCGGGAGTATCCCAGAGACCCAGTACTTC. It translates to CASRASGSIPETQYF.

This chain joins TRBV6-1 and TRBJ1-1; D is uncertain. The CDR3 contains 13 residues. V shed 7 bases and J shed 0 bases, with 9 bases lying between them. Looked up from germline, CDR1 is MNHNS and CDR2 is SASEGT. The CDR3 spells CASTVTLNTEAFF. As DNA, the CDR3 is TGTGCCAGCACCGTGACTTTGAACACTGAAGCTTTCTTT.

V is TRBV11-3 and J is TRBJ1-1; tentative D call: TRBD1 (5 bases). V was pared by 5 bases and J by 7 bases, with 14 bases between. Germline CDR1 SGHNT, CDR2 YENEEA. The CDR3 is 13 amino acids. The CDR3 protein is CASSPPGGGEAFF. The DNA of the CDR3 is TGTGCCAGCAGCCCCCCGGGGGGGGGTGAAGCTTTCTTT.

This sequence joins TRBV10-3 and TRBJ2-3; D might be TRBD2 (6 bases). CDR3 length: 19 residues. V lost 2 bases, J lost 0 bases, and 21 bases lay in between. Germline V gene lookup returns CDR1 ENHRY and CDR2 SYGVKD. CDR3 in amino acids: CAISEPVGTGESSTDTQYF. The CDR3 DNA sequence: TGTGCCATCAGTGAGCCAGTTGGTACGGGAGAGTCTAGCACAGATACGCAGTATTTT.

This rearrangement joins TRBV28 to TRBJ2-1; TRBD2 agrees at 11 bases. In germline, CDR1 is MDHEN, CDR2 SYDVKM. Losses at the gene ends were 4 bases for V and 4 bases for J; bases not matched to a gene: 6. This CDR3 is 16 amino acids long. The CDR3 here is CASSSPGTSGYNEQFF. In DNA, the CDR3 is TGTGCCAGCAGTTCGCCCGGGACTAGCGGATACAATGAGCAGTTCTTC.

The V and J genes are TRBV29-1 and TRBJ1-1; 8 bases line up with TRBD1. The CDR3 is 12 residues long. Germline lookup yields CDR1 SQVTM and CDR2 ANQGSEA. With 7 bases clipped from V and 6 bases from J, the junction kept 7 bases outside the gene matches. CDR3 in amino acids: CSAVTGAPEAFF. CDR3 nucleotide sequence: TGCAGCGCCGTGACAGGGGCCCCTGAAGCTTTCTTT.

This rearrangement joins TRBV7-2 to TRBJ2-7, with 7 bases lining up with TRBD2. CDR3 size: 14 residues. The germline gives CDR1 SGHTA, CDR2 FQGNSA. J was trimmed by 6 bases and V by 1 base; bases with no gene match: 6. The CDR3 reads CASSLGSGTLEQYF. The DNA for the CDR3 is TGTGCCAGCAGCTTAGGGAGCGGGACCCTCGAGCAGTACTTC. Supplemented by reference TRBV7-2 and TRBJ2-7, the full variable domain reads GAGVSQSPSNKVTEKGKDVELRCDPISGHTALYWYRQSLGQGLEFLIYFQGNSAPDKSGLPSDRFSAERTGGSVSTLTIQRTQQEDSAVYLCASSLGSGTLEQYFGPGTRLTVT.

Here the CDR3 DNA reads TGTGCCAGCAGCGTAGTAGCGGACATTACAGGAGAGACCCAGTACTTC. Translating gives CASSVVADITGETQYF. V and J are TRBV9 and TRBJ2-5; D may be TRBD2 (6 bases). The CDR3 is made up of 16 amino acids. Trimming stripped 0 bases from V and 4 bases from J, with 16 bases between. Germline V gives CDR1 SGDLS, CDR2 YYNGEE.

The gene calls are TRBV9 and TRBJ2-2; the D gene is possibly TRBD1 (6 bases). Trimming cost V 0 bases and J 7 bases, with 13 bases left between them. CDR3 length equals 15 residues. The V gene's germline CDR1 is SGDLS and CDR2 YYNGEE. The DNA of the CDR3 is TGTGCCAGCAGCGTAGCTTCCCAGGGGATCGGGGAGCTGTTTTTT. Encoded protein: CASSVASQGIGELFF.

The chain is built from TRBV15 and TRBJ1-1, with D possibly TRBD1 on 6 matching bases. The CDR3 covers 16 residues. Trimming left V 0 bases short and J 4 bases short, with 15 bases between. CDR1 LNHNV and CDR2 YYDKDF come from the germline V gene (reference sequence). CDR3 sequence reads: CATSRDRTGGRTEAFF. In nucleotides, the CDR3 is TGTGCCACCAGCAGAGATAGGACGGGGGGGCGCACTGAAGCTTTCTTT.

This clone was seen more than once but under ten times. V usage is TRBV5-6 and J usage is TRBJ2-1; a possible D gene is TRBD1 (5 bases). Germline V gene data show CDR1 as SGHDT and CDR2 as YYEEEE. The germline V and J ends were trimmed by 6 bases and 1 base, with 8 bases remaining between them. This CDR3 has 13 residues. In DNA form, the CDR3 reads TGTGCCAGCACCCAGGGTTCCTACAATGAGCAGTTCTTC. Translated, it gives CASTQGSYNEQFF.

The CDR3 reads CASSLSLGGTEAFF. CDR3 coding DNA: TGTGCCAGCAGCTTATCCCTGGGGGGGACTGAAGCTTTCTTT. The rearrangement links TRBV7-9 to TRBJ1-1; weak D call: TRBD1 (5 bases). Germline values: CDR1 SEHNR, CDR2 FQNEAQ (reference sequence). Trimming removed 2 bases from V and 5 bases from J, with 12 bases in between. The CDR3 loop spans 14 amino acids. The complete variable domain, with remaining parts taken from reference TRBV7-9 and TRBJ1-1, reads DTGVSQNPRHKITKRGQNVTFRCDPISEHNRLYWYRQTLGQGPEFLTYFQNEAQLEKSRLLSDRFSAERPKGSFSTLEIQRTEQGDSAMYLCASSLSLGGTEAFFGQGTRLTVV.

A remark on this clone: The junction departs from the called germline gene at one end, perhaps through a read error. This CDR3 is CASTRTRGSGYPF. The CDR3 coding sequence is TGTGCCAGCACCCGGACCCGGGGTTCGGGCTACCCCTTC. The chain links TRBV6-5 to TRBJ1-2; D is undetermined. Germline lookup yields CDR1 MNHEY and CDR2 SVGAGI. CDR3 length: 13 amino acids.

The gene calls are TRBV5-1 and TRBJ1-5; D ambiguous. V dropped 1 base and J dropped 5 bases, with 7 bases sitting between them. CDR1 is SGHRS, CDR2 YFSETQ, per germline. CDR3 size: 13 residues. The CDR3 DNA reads TGCGCCAGCAGCTTGAATGCAGATCAGCCCCAGCATTTT. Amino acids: CASSLNADQPQHF.

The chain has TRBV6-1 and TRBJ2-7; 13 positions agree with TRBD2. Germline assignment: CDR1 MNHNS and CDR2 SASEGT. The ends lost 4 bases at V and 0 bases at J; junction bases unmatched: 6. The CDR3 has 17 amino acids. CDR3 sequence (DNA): TGTGCCAGCAGTGGGACTAGCGGGAGTAACCCCTCCTACGAGCAGTACTTC. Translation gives CASSGTSGSNPSYEQYF.

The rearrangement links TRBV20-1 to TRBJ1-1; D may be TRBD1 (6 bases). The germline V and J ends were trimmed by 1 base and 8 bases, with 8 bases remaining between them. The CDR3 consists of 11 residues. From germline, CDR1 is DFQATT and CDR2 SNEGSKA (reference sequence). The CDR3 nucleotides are TGCAGTGCTAGAGTCACAGGGGAAGCTTTCTTT. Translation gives CSARVTGEAFF.

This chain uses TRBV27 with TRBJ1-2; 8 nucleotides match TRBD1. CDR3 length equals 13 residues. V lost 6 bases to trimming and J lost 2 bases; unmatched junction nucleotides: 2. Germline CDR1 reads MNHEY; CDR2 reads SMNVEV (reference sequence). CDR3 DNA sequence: TGTGCCAGCAGGGGACAGGACAACTATGGCTACACCTTC. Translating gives CASRGQDNYGYTF.

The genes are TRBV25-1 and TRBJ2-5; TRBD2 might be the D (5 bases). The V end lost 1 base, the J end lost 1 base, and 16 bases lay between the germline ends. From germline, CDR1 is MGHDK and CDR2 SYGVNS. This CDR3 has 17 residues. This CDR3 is CASSELEVSWGQETQYF. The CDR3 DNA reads TGTGCCAGCAGTGAATTGGAGGTCTCATGGGGCCAAGAGACCCAGTACTTC.

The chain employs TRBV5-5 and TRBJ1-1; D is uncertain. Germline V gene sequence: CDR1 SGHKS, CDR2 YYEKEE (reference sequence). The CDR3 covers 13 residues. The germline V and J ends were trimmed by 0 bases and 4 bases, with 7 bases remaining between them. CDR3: CASSLGGSTEAFF. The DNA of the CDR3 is TGTGCCAGCAGCTTGGGAGGGTCCACTGAAGCTTTCTTT.